The 27 T cell receptor beta chains listed next were all sequenced from one sample in a study of blood T cell repertoires in COVID-19. TCRdb's table, derived via immunoSEQ multiplex PCR, lists solely in-frame clones and lacks some. There are fewer than 350,000 clones in the sample; roughly 87% occur only once, and approximately 8.5% lies in the top ten. Material for sequencing was peripheral blood. The receptor set was obtained from a man younger than 35 with active or convalescent COVID-19.

The chain carries TRBV19 and TRBJ2-3; D might be TRBD2 (7 bases). V lost 4 bases and J lost 2, with 16 bases in between. This CDR3 spans 16 amino acids. Germline V gene lookup returns CDR1 LNHDA and CDR2 SQIVND (reference sequence). The CDR3 sequence is CASSSTPGGLTDTQYF. The CDR3 bases are TGTGCCAGTAGTAGTACCCCGGGGGGCCTCACAGATACGCAGTATTTT.

The chain has TRBV6-5 and TRBJ1-4; 9 bases line up with TRBD1. Per germline, CDR1 MNHEY and CDR2 SVGAGI. This CDR3 is built from 14 residues. V was pared by 4 bases and J by 4 bases, with 1 base of the junction left unmatched. This chain's CDR3 is CASSWDRDNEKLFF. In DNA, the CDR3 is TGTGCCAGCAGTTGGGACAGGGATAATGAAAAACTGTTTTTT.

The chain employs TRBV24-1 and TRBJ2-6; D is perhaps TRBD2 (6 bases). The CDR3 covers 15 residues. The germline CDR1 and CDR2 sequences are KGHDR and SFDVKD. V was shortened by 2 bases and J by 2 bases, with 6 bases between the two germline ends. CDR3 nucleotides: TGTGCCACCAGTGATTCGGGGGCTGGGGCCAACGTCCTGACTTTC. Protein sequence: CATSDSGAGANVLTF.

The genes are TRBV3-1 (or the pseudogene TRBV3-2) and TRBJ1-6; TRBD1 is a possible D gene (6 bases). Germline lookup yields CDR1 LGHDT and CDR2 YNNKEL (reference sequence). This CDR3 has 15 residues. V lost 4 bases to trimming and J lost 8 bases, with 15 bases between them. The CDR3 loop reads CASSLRTEFYSPLHF. CDR3 coding DNA: TGTGCCAGCAGCCTAAGGACAGAGTTCTATTCACCCCTCCACTTT.

The rearrangement joins TRBV14 to TRBJ1-2; D is unclear. The V end lost 3 bases, the J end lost 0 bases, and 26 bases lay between the germline ends. This CDR3 is built from 20 residues. CDR1 and CDR2 from the germline V gene are SGHDN and FVKESK. The CDR3 spells CASSHSSQAQTALANYGYTF. The CDR3 nucleotides read TGTGCCAGCAGCCATTCGAGTCAAGCACAGACCGCATTAGCTAACTATGGCTACACCTTC.

V usage is TRBV29-1 and J usage is TRBJ2-7; D may be TRBD1 (5 bases). Germline CDR1 and CDR2: SQVTM and ANQGSEA. The V gene lost 2 bases and the J gene lost 7 bases, with 18 bases spanning the gap. The CDR3 extends over 14 amino acids. The CDR3 bases are TGCAGCGTTGAAAGTAGGGGTTCCGCTTGGGAGCAGTACTTC. This encodes CSVESRGSAWEQYF.

This chain links TRBV5-1 with TRBJ1-5; TRBD1 aligns across 10 bases. Germline CDR1 and CDR2: SGHRS and YFSETQ. The CDR3 consists of 15 residues. Unmatched junction bases numbered 6, after V lost 4 bases and J lost 5 bases. DNA for the CDR3: TGCGCCAGCAGCCCAGGGACAGGGGAGGATCAGCCCCAGCATTTT. Its protein is CASSPGTGEDQPQHF.

The V gene is TRBV10-2, the J gene TRBJ1-5, with TRBD1 matching over 9 bases. Germline-derived CDR1 and CDR2 are WSHSY and SAAADI. Trimming cost V 6 bases and J 4 bases; bases outside gene matches: 7. This CDR3 has 15 residues. CDR3 nucleotides: TGCGCCAGCAGATCGGGGACAGGGATTAATCAGCCCCAGCATTTT. This translates into CASRSGTGINQPQHF.

The chain links TRBV5-6 to TRBJ1-6; D remains unclear. V was clipped by 3 bases and J by 12 bases, with 10 bases between them. The germline gives CDR1 SGHDT, CDR2 YYEEEE. CDR3 size: 12 residues. The CDR3 DNA reads TGTGCCAGCAGCTCCCAAGGCGGACCCCTCCACTTT. Protein: CASSSQGGPLHF.

CDR3 nucleotide sequence: TGTGCCAGTAGCTTAGCCGGGACAGGGTCCGGGGAGCTGTTTTTT. It is translated as CASSLAGTGSGELFF. The chain is built from TRBV19 and TRBJ2-2; 9 bases are shared with TRBD1. The CDR3 is 15 residues long. The J segment lost 6 bases and the V segment lost 6 bases, leaving 8 bases of the junction unmatched. Germline V gene data show CDR1 as LNHDA and CDR2 as SQIVND (reference sequence). The entire variable domain, with the rest obtained from reference TRBV19 and TRBJ2-2, is as follows: DGGITQSPKYLFRKEGQNVTLSCEQNLNHDAMYWYRQDPGQGLRLIYYSQIVNDFQKGDIAEGYSVSREKKESFPLTVTSAQKNPTAFYLCASSLAGTGSGELFFGEGSRLTVL.

V and J are TRBV5-1 and TRBJ2-7, with 9 bases that match TRBD1. The CDR3 length is 16 residues. The germline gives CDR1 SGHRS, CDR2 YFSETQ. V trimming: 0 bases; J trimming: 7 bases; junction bases outside the gene matches: 11. CDR3 bases: TGCGCCAGCAGCTTGGTCCGACAGGGGGGGATGAGAGAGCAGTACTTC. It is translated as CASSLVRQGGMREQYF.

The chain's CDR3 is CASSFTPGQEGGELFF. The CDR3 region has the DNA TGTGCCAGCAGTTTCACACCGGGACAGGAGGGCGGGGAGCTGTTTTTT. The chain carries TRBV6-2 or TRBV6-3 and TRBJ2-2, with 8 bases lining up with TRBD1. Germline V CDR1 and CDR2: MNHEY, SVGEGT. The junction had 11 bases not matched to a gene; V was cut back by 4 bases and J by 7 bases. The CDR3 loop spans 16 amino acids.

V gene TRBV6-2 or TRBV6-3 combines with J gene TRBJ2-1, with 14 bases matching TRBD2. V was pared by 6 bases and J by 7 bases, with 8 bases of the junction left unmatched. Germline V gives CDR1 MNHEY, CDR2 SVGEGT. The CDR3 has 16 amino acids. CDR3 residues: CASSRTSGGRRNEQFF. CDR3 bases: TGTGCCAGCAGCAGGACTAGCGGGGGGCGAAGGAATGAGCAGTTCTTC.

This clone appeared once. The gene calls are TRBV2 and TRBJ1-1; the D gene is possibly TRBD1 (6 bases). The CDR3 contains 16 residues. Trimming removed 1 base at V and 5 bases at J, with 17 bases between. Germline V lookup: CDR1 SNHLY, CDR2 FYNNEI. In DNA, the CDR3 is TGTGCCAGCAGTGAAGGTAGAGGGGGATCTGGGACTGAAGCTTTCTTT. Encoded protein: CASSEGRGGSGTEAFF.

The rearrangement joins TRBV3-1 (or the pseudogene TRBV3-2) to TRBJ2-3, with 8 bases that match TRBD2. V lost 1 base and J lost 3; bases outside the gene matches: 6. Per germline, CDR1 LGHDT and CDR2 YNNKEL (reference sequence). This CDR3 region has 16 residues. In DNA, the CDR3 is TGTGCCAGCAGCCAAGGGCTAGCGGGTAAGACAGATACGCAGTATTTT. Translation gives CASSQGLAGKTDTQYF.

The V call is TRBV5-6, the J call TRBJ2-7, with 7 bases matching TRBD2. V was clipped by 2 bases and J by 3 bases; unmatched bases: 2. The CDR3 has 13 amino acids. The germline CDR1 and CDR2 sequences are SGHDT and YYEEEE. In DNA, the CDR3 is TGTGCCAGCAGCTTCTGGGGGGGCTACGAGCAGTACTTC. This encodes CASSFWGGYEQYF.

V usage is TRBV7-9 and J usage is TRBJ1-1, with D possibly TRBD1 on 6 matching bases. In germline, CDR1 is SEHNR, CDR2 FQNEAQ (reference sequence). Trimming took 0 bases from V and 2 from J, leaving 13 bases between them. CDR3 length: 16 amino acids. The CDR3 protein is CASSLAGRGVNTEAFF. As DNA, the CDR3 is TGTGCCAGCAGCTTAGCCGGCAGGGGAGTAAACACTGAAGCTTTCTTT.

The chain joins TRBV5-4 to TRBJ2-1, with 8 bases identical to TRBD2. CDR1 and CDR2 from the germline V gene are SGHNT and YYREEE (reference sequence). The CDR3 is 13 residues long. With 3 bases clipped from V and 9 bases from J, the junction kept 5 bases outside the gene matches. The CDR3 loop reads CASSYLSGGEQFF. CDR3 in DNA: TGTGCCAGCAGCTACTTAAGCGGGGGTGAGCAGTTCTTC.

The J gene is TRBJ2-7, the V gene TRBV9; D unresolved. V lost 10 bases, J lost 0 bases, and 17 bases lay in between. Germline V gene lookup returns CDR1 SGDLS and CDR2 YYNGEE. This CDR3 is built from 14 residues. The DNA for the CDR3 is TGTGCCCTCCCACGACACCCAAGCTCCTACGAGCAGTACTTC. Amino acid sequence: CALPRHPSSYEQYF. Full variable domain (missing parts from reference TRBV9 and TRBJ2-7): DSGVTQTPKHLITATGQRVTLRCSPRSGDLSVYWYQQSLDQGLQFLIQYYNGEERAKGNILERFSAQQFPDLHSELNLSSLELGDSALYFCALPRHPSSYEQYFGPGTRLTVT.

The gene calls are TRBV10-3 and TRBJ1-5; TRBD1 matches at 9 bases. The CDR3 contains 13 residues. Germline lookup yields CDR1 ENHRY and CDR2 SYGVKD. V was clipped by 9 bases and J by 6 bases; unmatched bases: 6. The CDR3 here is CAISTGGGQPQHF. The CDR3, as DNA: TGTGCCATATCGACAGGGGGAGGTCAGCCCCAGCATTTT.

This chain links TRBV14 with TRBJ2-7, with TRBD2 identical over 11 bases. CDR1 and CDR2 (germline): SGHDN, FVKESK. V dropped 3 bases and J dropped 4; count of bases not matched to a gene: 17. This CDR3 spans 19 amino acids. The CDR3 nucleotides read TGTGCCAGCAGCCATCTATCACTAGCGGGGGCCCAGAGGAAGTACGAGCAGTACTTC. Protein product: CASSHLSLAGAQRKYEQYF.

The table lists this clone with a count of one. The chain combines TRBV4-1 with TRBJ2-7; a weak D match, TRBD1 (5 bases). Germline CDR1 MGHRA, CDR2 YSYEKL. Trimming left V 4 bases short and J 0 bases short, with 10 bases between. This CDR3 has 14 amino acids. The CDR3 protein is CASSRPGNSYEQYF. In DNA, the CDR3 is TGCGCCAGCAGCCGCCCAGGGAACTCCTACGAGCAGTACTTC.

The chain recombines TRBV5-6 with TRBJ1-3; D gene uncertain. V lost 0 bases and J lost 0, with 7 bases in between. Per germline, CDR1 SGHDT and CDR2 YYEEEE. The CDR3 extends over 15 amino acids. Here the CDR3 DNA reads TGTGCCAGCAGCTTGGTTTCGTCCTCTGGAAACACCATATATTTT. This encodes CASSLVSSSGNTIYF.

The V call is TRBV7-9, the J call TRBJ2-6, with TRBD2 identical over 7 bases. The CDR3 extends over 18 amino acids. J lost 0 bases, V lost 5 bases, and 10 bases had no gene match. Germline CDR1 is SEHNR and CDR2 is FQNEAQ (reference sequence). The CDR3 sequence is CASSPTGGVPSGANVLTF. The CDR3 nucleotides read TGTGCCAGCAGCCCAACTGGGGGGGTTCCCTCTGGGGCCAACGTCCTGACTTTC.

The chain links TRBV24-1 to TRBJ1-3; 9 bases line up with TRBD1. Losses at the gene ends were 8 bases for V and 0 bases for J; bases not matched to a gene: 16. CDR3 length equals 19 residues. Looked up from germline, CDR1 is KGHDR and CDR2 is SFDVKD. In DNA, the CDR3 is TGTGCCACCAAGCCGCACAGGGGGCGAAGAATTATCTCTGGAAACACCATATATTTT. Residues: CATKPHRGRRIISGNTIYF.

The chain carries TRBV19 and TRBJ1-5; 12 bases map to TRBD1. Germline V lookup: CDR1 LNHDA, CDR2 SQIVND (reference sequence). The CDR3 runs 19 residues. V shed 5 bases, J shed 2 bases, and the junction held 13 bases outside the gene matches. CDR3 protein: CASSVRGGQGAEGNQPQHF. CDR3 DNA sequence: TGTGCCAGTAGTGTCCGTGGGGGACAGGGGGCGGAAGGCAATCAGCCCCAGCATTTT.

The gene calls are TRBV6-5 and TRBJ1-1; perhaps TRBD1 as D (5 bases). CDR1 is MNHEY and CDR2 is SVGAGI in the germline V gene. This CDR3 region has 14 residues. The V end was cut by 4 bases, the J end by 2 bases, with 11 bases between. The CDR3 sequence is CASSSGQLNTEAFF. Written as DNA, the CDR3 is TGTGCCAGCAGTTCAGGGCAATTAAACACTGAAGCTTTCTTT.